Presented here are 10 T cell receptor beta chains from one specimen sequenced in a study of control samples from healthy donors and cancer patients. Sequencing was performed with immunoSEQ multiplex PCR; in TCRdb, only in-frame clones are kept and a portion is missing. There are roughly 120,000 clones in the sample; approximately 92% occur only once, and 1.1% lies in the top ten. Sequencing was carried out using PBMCs. These receptors were collected from a woman between 50 and 59 years old with colorectal cancer.

CDR3 amino acids: CAISEKGTPSTDTQYF. The CDR3 DNA reads TGTGCCATCAGTGAAAAAGGGACTCCTAGCACAGATACGCAGTATTTT. The chain recombines TRBV10-3 with TRBJ2-3; perhaps TRBD2 as D (6 bases). The CDR3 consists of 16 residues. CDR1 is ENHRY and CDR2 is SYGVKD in the germline V gene. The V end lost 3 bases, the J end lost 0 bases, and 13 bases lay between the germline ends.

The V and J genes are TRBV5-1 and TRBJ2-7, with D tentatively TRBD1 (6 bases). Germline CDR1 and CDR2: SGHRS and YFSETQ. The V and J ends lost 1 base and 0 bases respectively, with 8 bases between them. CDR3 length: 14 residues. For the CDR3, the DNA is TGCGCCAGCAGCTTGCCAGGGGACTCCTACGAGCAGTACTTC. Its protein product is CASSLPGDSYEQYF.

V is TRBV24-1 and J is TRBJ1-2, with 7 bases that match TRBD1. The CDR3 is 16 residues long. V was pared by 5 bases and J by 2 bases, with 10 bases of the junction left unmatched. Germline CDR1 and CDR2: KGHDR and SFDVKD. This chain's CDR3 is CATSGYNRQGNYGYTF. CDR3 nucleotides: TGTGCCACCAGTGGCTACAACCGACAGGGCAACTATGGCTACACCTTC.

The chain carries TRBV28 and TRBJ1-2; the match to TRBD1 covers 9 bases. The CDR3 is made up of 14 amino acids. Per the germline V gene, CDR1 is MDHEN and CDR2 is SYDVKM. The junction had 9 bases not matched to a gene; V was cut back by 5 bases and J by 8 bases. The CDR3 protein is CASSVGTGIGGYTF. As DNA, the CDR3 is TGTGCCAGCAGTGTCGGGACAGGGATTGGGGGCTACACCTTC.

The V gene is TRBV12-5, the J gene TRBJ1-2, with a tentative D call TRBD1 (5 bases). Germline CDR1 LGHNT, CDR2 FRNRAP. V was trimmed by 7 bases and J by 8 bases, leaving 14 bases between them. The CDR3 runs to 12 residues. The CDR3 bases are TGTGCTAGTGCCCGGGACCTTCAGGGCTACACCTTC. This encodes CASARDLQGYTF.

V and J are TRBV19 and TRBJ1-2; D gene ambiguous. Germline CDR1 reads LNHDA; CDR2 reads SQIVND (reference sequence). Trimming removed 4 bases at V and 3 bases at J, with 15 bases between. The CDR3 extends over 15 amino acids. CDR3 region: CASSTIKGSDYGYTF. CDR3 nucleotide sequence: TGTGCCAGTAGTACTATAAAGGGCAGTGACTATGGCTACACCTTC.

V gene TRBV2 combines with J gene TRBJ1-2, with D uncertain. Germline V gives CDR1 SNHLY, CDR2 FYNNEI. The CDR3 loop spans 13 amino acids. V dropped 6 bases and J dropped 3 bases, with 11 bases sitting between them. For the CDR3, the DNA is TGTGCCAGCAGCCCACAGCGGGACTATGGCTACACCTTC. Its protein is CASSPQRDYGYTF.

This chain links TRBV19 with TRBJ1-1, with D possibly being TRBD1 (5 bases). The ends were cut back, 9 bases at V and 0 bases at J, with 11 bases in the middle. The CDR3 consists of 13 residues. Germline CDR1 reads LNHDA; CDR2 reads SQIVND (reference sequence). CDR3 in amino acids: CASSRQMNTEAFF. CDR3 coding DNA: TGTGCCAGCTCGAGACAGATGAACACTGAAGCTTTCTTT.

The V and J genes are TRBV5-6 and TRBJ1-1; D gene unclear. The CDR3 length is 14 residues. Germline CDR1 and CDR2: SGHDT and YYEEEE. The V gene lost 1 base and the J gene lost 1 base, with 8 bases spanning the gap. CDR3 nucleotide sequence: TGTGCCAGCAGCTTGAGCCAGGCGAACACTGAAGCTTTCTTT. Translated, it gives CASSLSQANTEAFF.

The V and J genes are TRBV5-8 and TRBJ2-7; no definite D call. Germline CDR1 SGHTS, CDR2 YDEGEE. Trimming pared 2 bases from V and 2 bases from J, leaving 2 bases between. The CDR3 is made up of 11 amino acids. The CDR3 is CASSFAYEQYF. CDR3 sequence (DNA): TGTGCCAGCAGCTTCGCCTACGAGCAGTACTTC. The whole variable domain, remainder taken from reference TRBV5-8 and TRBJ2-7, is EAGVTQSPTHLIKTRGQQATLRCSPISGHTSVYWYQQALGLGLQFLLWYDEGEERNRGNFPPRFSGRQFPNYSSELNVNALELEDSALYLCASSFAYEQYFGPGTRLTVT.